The rows below give T cell receptor beta chains drawn from one sample of a study of blood T cell repertoires in COVID-19. Sequencing used immunoSEQ multiplex PCR; TCRdb keeps in-frame clones, though not all of them. The table records some 90,000 clones, roughly 90% of them present only once. What was sequenced was peripheral blood. The origin of the receptors is a man aged 80 or over with active or convalescent COVID-19. The CDR3 runs from the conserved cysteine through the conserved F or W. Each record gives: J gene, D gene, V gene, CDR3 DNA, CDR3 protein. D genes are given only for firm matches.

TRBJ2-7 TRBD2 TRBV11-2 TGTGCCAGCAGCTTAGACGGGATGTGGGGGACTAGCTCCTACGAGCAGTACTTC CASSLDGMWGTSSYEQYF
TRBJ2-1 - TRBV28 TGTGCCAGCAGCCCCCTCCAACGCCAACTGCTGATGAATTACAATGAGCAGTTCTTC CASSPLQRQLLMNYNEQFF
TRBJ2-3 TRBD2 TRBV25-1 TGTGCCAGCAGCCCCGGGACTAGCGGGAGATTAGATACGCAGTATTTT CASSPGTSGRLDTQYF
TRBJ1-1 TRBD1 TRBV29-1 TGCAGCGTTGAAGATCGAGGACAGGGGAACACTGAAGCTTTCTTT CSVEDRGQGNTEAFF
TRBJ2-3 TRBD2 TRBV11-2 TGTGCCAGCAGTCGCGGCGGGAGGACAGATACGCAGTATTTT CASSRGGRTDTQYF
TRBJ2-1 TRBD1 TRBV6-2/TRBV6-3 TGTGCCAGCAGTACCAGACAGGGTTCCTACAATGAGCAGTTCTTC CASSTRQGSYNEQFF
TRBJ2-2 - TRBV28 TGTGCCAGCAAAAGGGGGGGTTTAGGCGCCGGGGAGCTGTTTTTT CASKRGGLGAGELFF
TRBJ2-5 TRBD1 TRBV27 TGTGCCAGCAGTCTCCGACAGGGGGGGGAGACCCAGTACTTC CASSLRQGGETQYF
TRBJ2-3 TRBD2 TRBV4-1 TGCGCCAGCAGCCAAGACCCGGGACTAGGTTTTCCCAGCACAGATACGCAGTATTTT CASSQDPGLGFPSTDTQYF
TRBJ1-1 TRBD1 TRBV11-2 TGTGCCAGCAGCGGATGGACAGGGGGGAACACTGAAGCTTTCTTT CASSGWTGGNTEAFF
TRBJ1-5 - TRBV15 TGTGCCACCAGCAGTGGAGGGTTTGGGCAGCCCCAGCATTTT CATSSGGFGQPQHF
TRBJ1-1 - TRBV28 TGTGCCAGCACTAAATTGGTCGGGAACACTGAAGCTTTCTTT CASTKLVGNTEAFF
TRBJ2-1 TRBD2 TRBV7-7 TGTGCTAGCAGCTTAGTGGCTAGCGGGATCCCCAATGAGCAGTTCTTC CASSLVASGIPNEQFF
TRBJ2-1 - TRBV4-2 TGTGCCAGCAGCCAAGAACCCGGGGGATCGTCCTACAATGAGCAGTTCTTC CASSQEPGGSSYNEQFF
TRBJ1-5 - TRBV4-3 TGCGCCAGCAGCCAAGGGAGGAATAGCAATCAGCCCCAGCATTTT CASSQGRNSNQPQHF
TRBJ2-1 TRBD1 TRBV30 TGTGCCTGGATGAGGGACAGGTCCTACAATGAGCAGTTCTTC CAWMRDRSYNEQFF
TRBJ2-7 - TRBV28 TGTGCCAGCATCGGCCGAGCGAGTATCTACGAGCAGTACTTC CASIGRASIYEQYF
TRBJ2-2 - TRBV24-1 TGTGCCACCAGTGATCCCCGGTGGGGGCGGAACACCGGGGAGCTGTTTTTT CATSDPRWGRNTGELFF
TRBJ2-1 - TRBV19 TGTGCCAGTAGTACTACCGGGGGCTACAATGAGCAGTTCTTC CASSTTGGYNEQFF
TRBJ2-7 TRBD2 TRBV4-1 TGCGCCAGCAGCCAAGATTGGATAGCGGGAGGCCCGTGGACCTACGAGCAGTACTTC CASSQDWIAGGPWTYEQYF
TRBJ2-7 - TRBV28 TGTGCCAGCGCAAAGAACAGTGGGAGTTGGTCCTACGAGCAGTACTTC CASAKNSGSWSYEQYF
TRBJ1-3 TRBD1 TRBV5-1 TGCGCCAGCAGCTTGGGGACAGGGCAGATCTCTGGAAACACCATATATTTT CASSLGTGQISGNTIYF
TRBJ1-1 TRBD1 TRBV5-1 TGCGCCAGCAGCTCACACCTTCAGGGGGCAACTGAAGCTTTCTTT CASSSHLQGATEAFF